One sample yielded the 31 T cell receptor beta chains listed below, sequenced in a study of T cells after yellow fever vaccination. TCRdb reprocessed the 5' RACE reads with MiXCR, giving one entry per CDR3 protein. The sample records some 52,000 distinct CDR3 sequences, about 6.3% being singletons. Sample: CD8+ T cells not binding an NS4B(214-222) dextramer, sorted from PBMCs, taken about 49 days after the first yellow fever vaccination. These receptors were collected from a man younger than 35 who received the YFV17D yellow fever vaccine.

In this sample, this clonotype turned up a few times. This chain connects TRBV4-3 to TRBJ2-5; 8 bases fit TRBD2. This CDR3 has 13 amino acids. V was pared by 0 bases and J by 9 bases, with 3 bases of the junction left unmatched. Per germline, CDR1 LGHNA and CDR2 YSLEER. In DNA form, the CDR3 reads TGCGCCAGCAGCCAAGACGGACTAGCTTCCCAGTACTTC. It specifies CASSQDGLASQYF.

The CDR3 is CASSILPGQGTKTNYGYTF. In DNA, the CDR3 is TGTGCCAGTAGTATACTGCCCGGACAGGGGACGAAGACGAACTATGGCTACACCTTC. V usage is TRBV19 and J usage is TRBJ1-2, with 9 positions matching TRBD1. The CDR3 consists of 19 residues. CDR1 and CDR2 from the germline V gene are LNHDA and SQIVND (reference sequence). After removal of 2 bases from V and 2 bases from J, the junction contained 15 bases not matched to a gene.

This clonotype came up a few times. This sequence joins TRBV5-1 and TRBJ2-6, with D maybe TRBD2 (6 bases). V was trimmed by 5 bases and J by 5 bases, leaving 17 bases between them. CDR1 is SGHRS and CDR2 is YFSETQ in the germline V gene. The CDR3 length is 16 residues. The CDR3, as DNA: TGCGCCAGCAGGAGCGGAGGGTTGGTCAGGGCCAACGTCCTGACTTTC. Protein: CASRSGGLVRANVLTF.

This chain's CDR3 is CASSAFGNQPQHF. The CDR3 DNA reads TGTGCCAGCAGCGCGTTCGGCAATCAGCCCCAGCATTTT. J is TRBJ1-5 and V is TRBV9; no clear D. The length of the CDR3 is 13 residues. The V end was cut by 3 bases, the J end by 2 bases, with 6 bases between. Germline assignment: CDR1 SGDLS and CDR2 YYNGEE. Full variable domain (rest looked up from reference TRBV9 and TRBJ1-5): DSGVTQTPKHLITATGQRVTLRCSPRSGDLSVYWYQQSLDQGLQFLIQYYNGEERAKGNILERFSAQQFPDLHSELNLSSLELGDSALYFCASSAFGNQPQHFGDGTRLSIL.

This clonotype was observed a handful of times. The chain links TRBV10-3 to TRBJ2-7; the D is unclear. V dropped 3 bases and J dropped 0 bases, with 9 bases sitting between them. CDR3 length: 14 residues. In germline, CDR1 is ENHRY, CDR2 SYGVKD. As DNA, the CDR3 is TGTGCCATCAGTGAAAGAAACATCTCCTACGAGCAGTACTTC. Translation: CAISERNISYEQYF.

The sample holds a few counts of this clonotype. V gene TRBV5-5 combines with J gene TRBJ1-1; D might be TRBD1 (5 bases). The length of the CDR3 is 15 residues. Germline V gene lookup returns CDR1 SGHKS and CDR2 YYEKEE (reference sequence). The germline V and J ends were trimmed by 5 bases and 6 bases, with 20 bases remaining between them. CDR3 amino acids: CASSLTGLPAAEAFF. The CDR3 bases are TGTGCCAGCAGTTTGACGGGGCTTCCCGCCGCTGAAGCTTTCTTT.

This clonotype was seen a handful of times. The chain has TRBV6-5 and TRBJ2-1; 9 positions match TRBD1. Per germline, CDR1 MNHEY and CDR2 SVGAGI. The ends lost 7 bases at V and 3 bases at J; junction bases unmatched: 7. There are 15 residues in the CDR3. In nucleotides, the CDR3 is TGTGCCAGCAATTTTGGGACAGGGAACTACAATGAGCAGTTCTTC. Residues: CASNFGTGNYNEQFF.

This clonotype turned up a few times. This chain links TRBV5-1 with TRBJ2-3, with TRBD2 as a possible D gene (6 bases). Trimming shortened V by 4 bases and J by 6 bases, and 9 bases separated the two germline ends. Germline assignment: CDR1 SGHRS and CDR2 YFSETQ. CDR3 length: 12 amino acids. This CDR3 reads CASSPGRDTQYF. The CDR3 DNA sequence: TGCGCCAGCAGCCCAGGGAGGGATACGCAGTATTTT.

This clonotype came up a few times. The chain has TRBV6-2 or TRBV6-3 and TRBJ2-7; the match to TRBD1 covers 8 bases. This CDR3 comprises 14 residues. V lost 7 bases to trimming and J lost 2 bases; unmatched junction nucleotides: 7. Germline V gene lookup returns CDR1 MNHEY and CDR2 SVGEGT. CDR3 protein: CASNKRTGTYEQYV. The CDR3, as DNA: TGTGCCAGCAACAAAAGGACAGGGACCTACGAGCAGTACGTC.

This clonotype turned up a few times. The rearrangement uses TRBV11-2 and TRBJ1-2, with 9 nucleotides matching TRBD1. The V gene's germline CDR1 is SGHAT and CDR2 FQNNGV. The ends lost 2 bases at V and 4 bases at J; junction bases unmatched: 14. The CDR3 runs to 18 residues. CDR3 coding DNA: TGTGCCAGCAGCTTACCCGGGACAGGGACGTTTACGGGCTATGGCTACACCTTC. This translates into CASSLPGTGTFTGYGYTF.

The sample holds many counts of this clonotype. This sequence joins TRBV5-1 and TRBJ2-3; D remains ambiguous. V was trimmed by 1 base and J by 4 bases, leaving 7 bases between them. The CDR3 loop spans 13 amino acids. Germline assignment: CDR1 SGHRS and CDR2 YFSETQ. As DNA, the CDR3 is TGCGCCAGCAGCTTGAACAGCGCAGATACGCAGTATTTT. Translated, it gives CASSLNSADTQYF.

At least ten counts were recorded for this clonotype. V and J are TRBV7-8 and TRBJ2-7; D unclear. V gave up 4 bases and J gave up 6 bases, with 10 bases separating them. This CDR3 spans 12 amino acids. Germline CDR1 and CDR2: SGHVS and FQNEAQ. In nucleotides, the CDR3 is TGTGCCAGCAGCTCCGTAGTCTCCGAGCAGTACTTC. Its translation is CASSSVVSEQYF.

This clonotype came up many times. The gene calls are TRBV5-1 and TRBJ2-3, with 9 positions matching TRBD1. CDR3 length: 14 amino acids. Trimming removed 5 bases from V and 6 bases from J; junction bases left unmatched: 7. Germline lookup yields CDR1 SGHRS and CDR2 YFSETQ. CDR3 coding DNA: TGCGCCAGCAGTACCGGGACAGGGATGGATACGCAGTATTTT. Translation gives CASSTGTGMDTQYF.

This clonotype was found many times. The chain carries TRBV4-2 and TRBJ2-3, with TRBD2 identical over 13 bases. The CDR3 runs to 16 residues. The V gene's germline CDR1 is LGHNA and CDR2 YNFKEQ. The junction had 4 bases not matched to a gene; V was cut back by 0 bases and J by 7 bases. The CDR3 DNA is TGTGCCAGCAGCCAAGATGGGACTAGCGGGGTACATACGCAGTATTTT. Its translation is CASSQDGTSGVHTQYF.

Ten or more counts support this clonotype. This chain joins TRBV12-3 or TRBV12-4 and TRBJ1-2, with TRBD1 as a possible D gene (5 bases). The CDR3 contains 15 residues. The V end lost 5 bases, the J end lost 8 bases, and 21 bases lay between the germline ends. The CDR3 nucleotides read TGTGCCAGCAGTGGCCGGGACGTTTTAGGGGTCGGCTACACCTTC. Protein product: CASSGRDVLGVGYTF.

The CDR3 sequence: CASSLAGGQIEQFF. CDR3 coding DNA: TGTGCCAGCTCCCTAGCGGGGGGGCAAATTGAGCAGTTCTTC. This chain uses TRBV18 with TRBJ2-1; 12 positions agree with TRBD2. The CDR3 contains 14 residues. The junction had 6 bases not matched to a gene; V was cut back by 6 bases and J by 9 bases. Germline CDR1 and CDR2: KGHSH and LQKENI.

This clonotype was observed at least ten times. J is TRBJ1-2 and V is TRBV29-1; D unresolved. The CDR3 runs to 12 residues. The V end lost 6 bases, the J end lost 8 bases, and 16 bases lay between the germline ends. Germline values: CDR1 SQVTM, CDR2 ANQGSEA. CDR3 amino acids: CSVRRPLGGYTF. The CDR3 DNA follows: TGCAGCGTGCGGAGGCCGTTGGGCGGCTACACCTTC.

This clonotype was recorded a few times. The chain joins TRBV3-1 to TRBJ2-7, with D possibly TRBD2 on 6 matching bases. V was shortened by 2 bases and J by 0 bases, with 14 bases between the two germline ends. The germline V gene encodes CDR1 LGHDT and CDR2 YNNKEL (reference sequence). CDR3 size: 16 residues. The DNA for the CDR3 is TGTGCCAGCAGCCAATCGATGGAGGGTAACTCCTACGAGCAGTACGTC. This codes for CASSQSMEGNSYEQYV.

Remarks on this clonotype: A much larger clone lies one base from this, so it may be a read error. DNA for the CDR3: TGTGCCAGCAGCTTTTTTTTCGGGGAAGCCTGGGAGCTGTTTTTT. This gives the protein CASSFFFGEAWELFF. The chain links TRBV7-2 to TRBJ2-2; D possibly corresponds to TRBD2 (5 bases). Trimming removed 3 bases from V and 9 bases from J, with 17 bases in between. The CDR3 sequence is 15 residues long. Germline V gives CDR1 SGHTA, CDR2 FQGNSA. Filled out from reference TRBV7-2 and TRBJ2-2, the complete variable domain reads GAGVSQSPSNKVTEKGKDVELRCDPISGHTALYWYRQSLGQGLEFLIYFQGNSAPDKSGLPSDRFSAERTGGSVSTLTIQRTQQEDSAVYLCASSFFFGEAWELFFGEGSRLTVL.

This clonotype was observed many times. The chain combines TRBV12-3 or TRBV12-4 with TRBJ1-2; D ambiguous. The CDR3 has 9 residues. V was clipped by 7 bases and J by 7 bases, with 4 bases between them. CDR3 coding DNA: TGTGCCAGCACACCTGGCTACACCTTC. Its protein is CASTPGYTF.

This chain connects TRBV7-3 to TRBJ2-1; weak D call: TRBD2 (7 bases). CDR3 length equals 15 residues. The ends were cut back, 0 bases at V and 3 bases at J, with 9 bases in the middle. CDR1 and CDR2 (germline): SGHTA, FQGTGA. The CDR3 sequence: CASSLTGGHYNEQFF. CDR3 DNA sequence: TGTGCCAGCAGCTTAACGGGGGGGCACTACAATGAGCAGTTCTTC.

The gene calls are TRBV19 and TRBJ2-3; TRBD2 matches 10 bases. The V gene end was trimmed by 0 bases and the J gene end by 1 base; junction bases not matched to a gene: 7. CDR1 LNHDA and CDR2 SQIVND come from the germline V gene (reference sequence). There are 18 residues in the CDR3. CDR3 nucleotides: TGTGCCAGTAGTATAGACCTAGCGGGGGTTCACGGCACAGATACGCAGTATTTT. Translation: CASSIDLAGVHGTDTQYF.

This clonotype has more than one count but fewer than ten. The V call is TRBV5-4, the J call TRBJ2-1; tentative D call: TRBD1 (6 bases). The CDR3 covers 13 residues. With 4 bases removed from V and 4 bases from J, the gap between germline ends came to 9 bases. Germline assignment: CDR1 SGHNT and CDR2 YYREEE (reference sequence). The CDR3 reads CASSGGQYNEQFF. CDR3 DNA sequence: TGTGCCAGCAGCGGCGGACAGTACAATGAGCAGTTCTTC.

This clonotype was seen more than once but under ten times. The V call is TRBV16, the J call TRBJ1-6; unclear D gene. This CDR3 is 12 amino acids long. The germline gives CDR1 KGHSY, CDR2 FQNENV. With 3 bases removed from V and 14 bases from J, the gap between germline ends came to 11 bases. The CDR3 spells CASSHLAGTLHF. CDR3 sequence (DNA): TGTGCCAGCAGCCACCTAGCGGGCACCCTCCACTTT.

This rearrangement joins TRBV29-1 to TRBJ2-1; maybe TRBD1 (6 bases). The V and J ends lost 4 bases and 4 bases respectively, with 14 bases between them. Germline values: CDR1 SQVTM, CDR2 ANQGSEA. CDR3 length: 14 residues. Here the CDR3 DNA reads TGCAGCGTTGCTCTTGGGGGCGAATACAATGAGCAGTTCTTC. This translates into CSVALGGEYNEQFF.

Here the CDR3 reads CASSQDLLVQGQGRYNEQFF. CDR3 in DNA: TGCGCCAGCAGCCAAGATCTGCTGGTTCAGGGACAGGGGAGATACAATGAGCAGTTCTTC. This rearrangement joins TRBV4-3 to TRBJ2-1; 10 positions agree with TRBD1. J lost 4 bases, V lost 0 bases, and 15 bases had no gene match. Germline CDR1 is LGHNA and CDR2 is YSLEER. The CDR3 length is 20 residues.

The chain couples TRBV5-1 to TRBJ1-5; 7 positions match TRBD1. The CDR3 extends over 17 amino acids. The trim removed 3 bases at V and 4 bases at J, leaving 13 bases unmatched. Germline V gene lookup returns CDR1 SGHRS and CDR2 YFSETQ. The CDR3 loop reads CASSSPPDREVNQPQHF. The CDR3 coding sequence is TGCGCCAGCAGCTCCCCCCCCGACAGGGAAGTGAATCAGCCCCAGCATTTT.

The CDR3, as DNA: TGTGCCAGCACCCCTTACCGGGACATCGTTTATTCACCCCTCCACTTT. Translation: CASTPYRDIVYSPLHF. This chain uses TRBV6-1 with TRBJ1-6, with a tentative D call TRBD1 (6 bases). CDR3 size: 16 residues. Germline-derived CDR1 and CDR2 are MNHNS and SASEGT. Trimming removed 7 bases from V and 8 bases from J, with 21 bases in between.

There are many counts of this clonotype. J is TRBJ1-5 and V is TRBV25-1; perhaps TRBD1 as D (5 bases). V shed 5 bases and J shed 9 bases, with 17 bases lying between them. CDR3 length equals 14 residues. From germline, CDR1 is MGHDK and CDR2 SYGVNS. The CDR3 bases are TGTGCCAGCAGTATCCGGGGCGCCGCGGGGCCCCAGCATTTT. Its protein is CASSIRGAAGPQHF.

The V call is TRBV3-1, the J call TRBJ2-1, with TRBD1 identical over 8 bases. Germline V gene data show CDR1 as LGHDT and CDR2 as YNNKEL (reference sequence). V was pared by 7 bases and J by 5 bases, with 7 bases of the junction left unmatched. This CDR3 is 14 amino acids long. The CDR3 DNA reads TGTGCCAGCACAACGGACAGGGCACACAATGAGCAGTTCTTC. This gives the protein CASTTDRAHNEQFF.

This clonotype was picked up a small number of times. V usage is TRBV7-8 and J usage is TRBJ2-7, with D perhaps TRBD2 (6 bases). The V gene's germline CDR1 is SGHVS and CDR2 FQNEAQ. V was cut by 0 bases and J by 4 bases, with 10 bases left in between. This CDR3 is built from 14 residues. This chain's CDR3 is CASSLAGGTYEQYV. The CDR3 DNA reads TGTGCCAGCAGCTTAGCGGGGGGAACGTACGAGCAGTACGTC.